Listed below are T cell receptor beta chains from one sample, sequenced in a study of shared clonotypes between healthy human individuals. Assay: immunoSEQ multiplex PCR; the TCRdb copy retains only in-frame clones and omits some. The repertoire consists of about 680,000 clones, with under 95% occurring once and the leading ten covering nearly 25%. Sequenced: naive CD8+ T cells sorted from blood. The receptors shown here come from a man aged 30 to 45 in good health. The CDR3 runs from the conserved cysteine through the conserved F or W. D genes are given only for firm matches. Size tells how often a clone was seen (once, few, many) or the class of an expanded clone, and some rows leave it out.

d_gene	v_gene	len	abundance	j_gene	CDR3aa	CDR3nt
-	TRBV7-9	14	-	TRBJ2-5	CASSLGGNEETQYF	TGTGCCAGCAGCTTAGGGGGTAACGAAGAGACCCAGTACTTC
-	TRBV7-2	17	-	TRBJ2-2	CASSFPLDRQNTGELFF	TGTGCCAGCAGCTTCCCTTTGGACAGACAGAACACCGGGGAGCTGTTTTTT
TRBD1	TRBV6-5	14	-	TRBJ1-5	CASSLQGGNQPQHF	TGTGCCAGCAGTTTACAGGGGGGGAATCAGCCCCAGCATTTT
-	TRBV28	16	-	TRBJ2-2	CASSFRWTPLTGELFF	TGTGCCAGCAGTTTTCGATGGACACCCCTCACCGGGGAGCTGTTTTTT
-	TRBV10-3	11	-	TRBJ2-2	CATSGTGELFF	TGTGCCACCTCGGGCACCGGGGAGCTGTTTTTT
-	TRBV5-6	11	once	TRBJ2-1	CASSLLDEQFF	TGTGCCAGCAGCTTGTTGGATGAGCAGTTCTTC
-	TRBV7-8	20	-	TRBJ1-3	CASSLAGAGRDFFSGNTIYF	TGTGCCAGCAGCCTCGCCGGGGCAGGGAGGGATTTCTTCTCTGGAAACACCATATATTTT
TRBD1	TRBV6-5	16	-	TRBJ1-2	CASSYMTGTGDYGYTF	TGTGCCAGCAGTTATATGACCGGGACAGGCGACTATGGCTACACCTTC
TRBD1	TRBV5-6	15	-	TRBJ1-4	CASSRQGARTEKLFF	TGTGCCAGCAGCCGACAGGGGGCGAGGACTGAAAAACTGTTTTTT
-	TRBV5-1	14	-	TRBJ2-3	CASSEFGGTDTQYF	TGCGCCAGCAGTGAGTTTGGCGGCACAGATACGCAGTATTTT
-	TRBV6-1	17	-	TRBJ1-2	CASSERFGYRIFYGYTF	TGTGCCAGCAGTGAACGATTCGGATACAGGATTTTTTATGGCTACACCTTC
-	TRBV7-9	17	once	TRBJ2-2	CASSRSRGTANTGELFF	TGTGCCAGCAGCCGATCCCGGGGGACCGCGAACACCGGGGAGCTGTTTTTT
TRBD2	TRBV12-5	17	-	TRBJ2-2	CASGLYYSGRETGELFF	TGTGCTAGTGGTTTGTACTATAGCGGGAGGGAAACCGGGGAGCTGTTTTTT
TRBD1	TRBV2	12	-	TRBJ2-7	CASRGQVYEQYF	TGTGCCAGCAGGGGACAGGTCTACGAGCAGTACTTC
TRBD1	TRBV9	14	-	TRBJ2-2	CASEGTGTTGELFF	TGTGCCAGCGAAGGGACAGGGACCACCGGGGAGCTGTTTTTT
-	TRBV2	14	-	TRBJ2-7	CASLGGERSYEQYF	TGTGCCAGCCTGGGGGGAGAGAGGTCCTACGAGCAGTACTTC
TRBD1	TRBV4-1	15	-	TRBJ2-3	CASSLSGQGGDTQYF	TGCGCCAGCAGCCTCTCGGGACAGGGGGGCGATACGCAGTATTTT
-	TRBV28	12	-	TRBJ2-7	CASSITDYEQYF	TGTGCCAGCAGTATTACGGACTACGAGCAGTACTTC
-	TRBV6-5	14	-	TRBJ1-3	CASSSGTSGNTIYF	TGTGCCAGCAGCTCTGGGACATCTGGAAACACCATATATTTT
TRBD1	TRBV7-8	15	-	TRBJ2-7	CASSLGTARSYEQYF	TGTGCCAGCAGCCTGGGGACAGCCAGATCCTACGAGCAGTACTTC
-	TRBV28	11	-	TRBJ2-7	CASSLSGEQYF	TGTGCCAGCAGTTTGTCCGGCGAGCAGTACTTC
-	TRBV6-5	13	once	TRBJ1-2	CASSYSSHRNYTF	TGTGCCAGCAGTTACTCGAGTCACAGGAACTACACCTTC
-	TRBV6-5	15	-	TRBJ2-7	CASSYTPDGSYEQYF	TGTGCCAGCAGCTACACGCCAGACGGTTCCTACGAGCAGTACTTC
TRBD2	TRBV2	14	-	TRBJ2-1	CASWTSGSYNEQFF	TGTGCCAGCTGGACTAGCGGCTCCTACAATGAGCAGTTCTTC
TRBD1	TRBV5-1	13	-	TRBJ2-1	CASSRGQNNEQFF	TGCGCCAGCAGCCGGGGACAGAACAATGAGCAGTTCTTC
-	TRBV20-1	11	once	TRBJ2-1	CSAISGGEQFF	TGCAGTGCTATTTCCGGGGGCGAGCAGTTCTTC
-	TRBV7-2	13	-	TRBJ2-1	CASSLSSYNEQFF	TGTGCCAGCAGCTTGAGCTCCTACAATGAGCAGTTCTTC
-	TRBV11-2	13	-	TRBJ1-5	CASSRTGNQPQHF	TGTGCCAGCAGCCGCACAGGGAATCAGCCCCAGCATTTT
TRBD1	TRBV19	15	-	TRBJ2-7	CASSPTGGSPYEQYF	TGTGCCAGTAGTCCGACAGGGGGATCTCCCTACGAGCAGTACTTC
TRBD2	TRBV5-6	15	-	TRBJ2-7	CASSKATSGPYEQYF	TGTGCCAGCAGCAAGGCGACTAGCGGGCCTTACGAGCAGTACTTC
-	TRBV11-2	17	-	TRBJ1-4	CASSLGRWAPHNEKLFF	TGTGCCAGCAGCTTAGGACGCTGGGCGCCCCATAATGAAAAACTGTTTTTT
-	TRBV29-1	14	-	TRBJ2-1	CSVENGGSYNEQFF	TGCAGCGTTGAAAACGGAGGCTCCTACAATGAGCAGTTCTTC
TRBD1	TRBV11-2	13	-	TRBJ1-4	CASRRQGLQKLFF	TGTGCCAGCAGGCGACAGGGGTTGCAAAAACTGTTTTTT
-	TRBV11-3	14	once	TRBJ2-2	CASSSDPNTGELFF	TGTGCCAGCAGTTCCGACCCAAACACCGGGGAGCTGTTTTTT
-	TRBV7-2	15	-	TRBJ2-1	CASSLMVQSDNEQFF	TGTGCCAGCAGCTTAATGGTTCAGTCCGACAATGAGCAGTTCTTC
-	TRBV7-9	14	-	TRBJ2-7	CASRHGDKQYEQYF	TGTGCCAGCAGGCATGGAGACAAACAATACGAGCAGTACTTC
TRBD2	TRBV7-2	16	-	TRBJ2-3	CAMDQGTSGVGMTQYF	TGTGCCATGGATCAGGGGACTAGCGGGGTGGGGATGACGCAGTATTTT
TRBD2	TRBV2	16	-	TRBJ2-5	CASSTLAGGYQETQYF	TGTGCCAGCAGTACTCTAGCGGGAGGGTACCAAGAGACCCAGTACTTC
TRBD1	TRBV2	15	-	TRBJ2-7	CANEADSTGAYEQYF	TGTGCCAACGAGGCCGATAGTACAGGGGCCTACGAGCAGTACTTC
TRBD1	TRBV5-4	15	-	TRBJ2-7	CASSLGTGGAYEQYF	TGTGCCAGCAGCCTAGGGACAGGGGGCGCCTACGAGCAGTACTTC
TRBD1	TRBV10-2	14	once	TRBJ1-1	CASRGQGLNTEAFF	TGCGCCAGCAGAGGACAGGGCTTGAACACTGAAGCTTTCTTT
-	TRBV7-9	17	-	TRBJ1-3	CASSLPRTESSGNTIYF	TGTGCCAGCAGCTTACCTAGGACGGAGAGCTCTGGAAACACCATATATTTT
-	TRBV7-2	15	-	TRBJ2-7	CASSLAPGGPYEQYF	TGTGCCAGCAGCTTAGCGCCTGGGGGTCCCTACGAGCAGTACTTC
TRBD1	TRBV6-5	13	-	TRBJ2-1	CASGTGEYNEQFF	TGTGCCAGCGGGACAGGGGAGTACAATGAGCAGTTCTTC
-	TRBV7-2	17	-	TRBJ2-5	CASSLPFIEAEQETQYF	TGTGCCAGCAGCCTACCCTTTATTGAAGCGGAGCAAGAGACCCAGTACTTC
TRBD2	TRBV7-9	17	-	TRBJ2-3	CASSSPPGLADTDTQYF	TGTGCCAGCAGCTCCCCACCGGGACTAGCGGACACAGATACGCAGTATTTT
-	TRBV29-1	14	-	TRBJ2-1	CSVEGEDNYNEQFF	TGCAGCGTTGAAGGTGAGGACAACTACAATGAGCAGTTCTTC
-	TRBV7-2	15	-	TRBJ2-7	CASSYTGSLFYEQYF	TGTGCCAGCAGCTATACAGGGTCACTATTCTACGAGCAGTACTTC
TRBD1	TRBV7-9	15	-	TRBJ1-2	CASSLADREFYGYTF	TGTGCCAGCAGCCTCGCGGACAGGGAATTTTATGGCTACACCTTC
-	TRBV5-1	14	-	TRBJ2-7	CASSSETTPYEQYF	TGCGCCAGCAGCTCGGAGACCACCCCCTACGAGCAGTACTTC
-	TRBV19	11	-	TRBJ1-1	CATGQTTEAFF	TGTGCCACAGGACAGACGACTGAAGCTTTCTTT
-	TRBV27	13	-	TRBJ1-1	CASSIIPNTEAFF	TGTGCCAGCAGCATAATACCGAACACTGAAGCTTTCTTT
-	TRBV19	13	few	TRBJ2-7	CASSPGSSYEQYF	TGTGCCAGTAGCCCGGGAAGCTCCTACGAGCAGTACTTC
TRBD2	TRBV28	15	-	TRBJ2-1	CASTWGGANYNEQFF	TGTGCCAGCACTTGGGGGGGAGCAAACTACAATGAGCAGTTCTTC
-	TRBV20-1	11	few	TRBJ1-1	CSASRGTEAFF	TGCAGTGCTAGTCGTGGTACTGAAGCTTTCTTT
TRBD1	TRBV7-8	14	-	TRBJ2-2	CAILGQGRTGELFF	TGTGCCATTTTAGGACAGGGAAGGACCGGGGAGCTGTTTTTT
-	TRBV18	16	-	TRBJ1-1	CASSPDRIEGEAEAFF	TGTGCCAGCTCACCTGACAGAATAGAGGGGGAGGCTGAAGCTTTCTTT
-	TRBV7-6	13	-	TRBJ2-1	CASSFGGNNEQFF	TGTGCCAGCAGCTTTGGCGGAAACAATGAGCAGTTCTTC